Listed here are 17 T cell receptor beta chains from one sample, sequenced in a study of T cells in localized non-small cell lung cancer (dated by TCRdb to about 2020). The library was generated by the immunoSEQ multiplex PCR assay. As stored in TCRdb, this immuneACCESS dataset retains in-frame rearrangements with V and J assigned. A fraction of the clones does not appear; measured against another copy, unresolved V genes explain less than half of the discrepancy, and the remainder lacks a known reason. The sample contains about 43,000 clones, about 91% of them found a single time. Of the sample, approximately 10% falls within the top ten clones. Sequenced here: PBMCs, sampled before any cancer treatment. Every receptor here comes from a woman aged 35 to 70 with stage II lung adenocarcinoma.

V gene TRBV10-3 combines with J gene TRBJ1-4; 9 bases match TRBD1. This CDR3 has 15 amino acids. CDR1 is ENHRY, CDR2 SYGVKD, per germline. V dropped 6 bases and J dropped 3; count of bases not matched to a gene: 5. CDR3 sequence: CAIRRGDRANEKLFF. The CDR3 nucleotides are TGTGCCATCAGGAGGGGGGACAGGGCTAATGAAAAACTGTTTTTT.

J is TRBJ2-7 and V is TRBV11-2, with TRBD2 as a possible D gene (6 bases). Germline CDR1 reads SGHAT; CDR2 reads FQNNGV. CDR3 size: 16 residues. Trimming took off 0 bases at V and 11 bases at J, with 23 bases between the two ends. CDR3 sequence: CASSLDPGLSEGGEYF. DNA of the CDR3: TGTGCCAGCAGCTTAGATCCGGGACTCTCAGAAGGAGGGGAGTACTTC.

V is TRBV5-1 and J is TRBJ2-5, with 8 positions matching TRBD2. Germline loops: CDR1 SGHRS, CDR2 YFSETQ. The J segment lost 2 bases and the V segment lost 0 bases, leaving 3 bases of the junction unmatched. The CDR3 runs 15 residues. In DNA, the CDR3 is TGCGCCAGCAGCTTGGTGGCTAGCGGGCAAGAGACCCAGTACTTC. It translates to CASSLVASGQETQYF.

The genes are TRBV7-2 and TRBJ2-3; D gene unclear. CDR3 length equals 12 residues. V was trimmed by 5 bases and J by 6 bases, leaving 9 bases between them. From germline, CDR1 is SGHTA and CDR2 FQGNSA. Here the CDR3 reads CASSPARDTQYF. The CDR3 DNA reads TGTGCCAGCAGCCCTGCTCGGGATACGCAGTATTTT. The variable domain in full, completed from reference TRBV7-2 and TRBJ2-3, reads GAGVSQSPSNKVTEKGKDVELRCDPISGHTALYWYRQSLGQGLEFLIYFQGNSAPDKSGLPSDRFSAERTGGSVSTLTIQRTQQEDSAVYLCASSPARDTQYFGPGTRLTVL.

The chain is built from TRBV5-1 and TRBJ2-2, with unresolved D. The ends were cut back, 0 bases at V and 1 base at J, with 7 bases in the middle. The CDR3 length is 15 residues. Germline V gene sequence: CDR1 SGHRS, CDR2 YFSETQ. In DNA form, the CDR3 reads TGCGCCAGCAGCTTGGAATGGGGGAACACCGGGGAGCTGTTTTTT. Protein: CASSLEWGNTGELFF.

The rearrangement uses TRBV6-6 and TRBJ2-2; 8 bases line up with TRBD1. The CDR3 totals 14 residues. V lost 6 bases, J lost 7 bases, and 7 bases stayed unmatched. Germline CDR1 is MNHNY and CDR2 is SVGAGI (reference sequence). The DNA of the CDR3 is TGTGCCAGCAGATCAGGGGGCGCGGGCGGGGAGCTGTTTTTT. This codes for CASRSGGAGGELFF.

V and J are TRBV13 and TRBJ1-2, with 12 bases aligning to TRBD1. Germline CDR1 and CDR2: PRHDT and FYEKMQ (reference sequence). The V and J ends lost 4 bases and 6 bases, in that order; junction bases with no gene match: 12. The CDR3 consists of 17 residues. The CDR3 DNA sequence: TGTGCCAGCAGCTCACGGGACAGGGGGCCCAGGTCTCATGGCTACACCTTC. It encodes CASSSRDRGPRSHGYTF.

This clone was picked up a small number of times. The V gene is TRBV11-2, the J gene TRBJ1-2, with D possibly TRBD1 on 5 matching bases. CDR1 and CDR2 from the germline V gene are SGHAT and FQNNGV. The CDR3 has 12 amino acids. V lost 2 bases and J lost 10, with 11 bases in between. DNA of the CDR3: TGTGCCAGCAGCTTAACAGGCTACTACTACACCTTC. This gives the protein CASSLTGYYYTF.

This clone was observed once. The genes are TRBV7-3 and TRBJ1-1, with a tentative D call TRBD1 (6 bases). Germline CDR1 SGHTA, CDR2 FQGTGA. CDR3 length equals 14 residues. Trimming left V 2 bases short and J 1 base short, with 8 bases between. CDR3 sequence reads: CASSLSRGNTEAFF. CDR3 nucleotides: TGTGCCAGCAGCTTATCCAGGGGGAACACTGAAGCTTTCTTT.

The chain links TRBV2 to TRBJ1-5; 8 nucleotides agree with TRBD1. CDR3 length: 13 amino acids. After removal of 7 bases from V and 9 bases from J, the junction contained 8 bases not matched to a gene. The germline V gene has CDR1 SNHLY and CDR2 FYNNEI. The CDR3 region is CASTGTGLSPQHF. The CDR3 DNA is TGTGCCAGCACCGGGACAGGTTTATCGCCCCAGCATTTT. Full variable domain (outside the CDR3, taken from reference TRBV2 and TRBJ1-5): EPEVTQTPSHQVTQMGQEVILRCVPISNHLYFYWYRQILGQKVEFLVSFYNNEISEKSEIFDDQFSVERPDGSNFTLKIRSTKLEDSAMYFCASTGTGLSPQHFGDGTRLSIL.

The V call is TRBV6-1, the J call TRBJ2-7, with D hard to call. CDR1 is MNHNS and CDR2 is SASEGT in the germline V gene. Trimming shortened V by 1 base and J by 0 bases, and 10 bases separated the two germline ends. This CDR3 comprises 15 residues. This chain's CDR3 is CASSEVSSRSYEQYF. Here the CDR3 DNA reads TGTGCCAGCAGTGAAGTTAGTTCCCGCTCCTACGAGCAGTACTTC.

The rearrangement uses TRBV6-1 and TRBJ1-2, with 7 bases fitting TRBD1. Germline V gives CDR1 MNHNS, CDR2 SASEGT. Germline trimming cut 0 bases from V and 8 bases from J; bases unmatched to any gene: 9. CDR3 length equals 15 residues. The CDR3 protein is CASSEAARQGGGYTF. The CDR3 bases are TGTGCCAGCAGTGAAGCAGCTCGACAGGGAGGGGGCTACACCTTC.

CDR3 sequence: CASSLAMSGGPSEQYF. In nucleotides, the CDR3 is TGTGCCAGCAGCTTAGCGATGTCGGGGGGGCCTAGCGAGCAGTACTTC. The rearrangement links TRBV7-2 to TRBJ2-7, with 8 bases aligning to TRBD2. CDR1 and CDR2 (germline): SGHTA, FQGNSA. V lost 0 bases and J lost 6; bases outside the gene matches: 10. This CDR3 has 16 residues.

The chain couples TRBV6-5 to TRBJ2-1, with D maybe TRBD1 (6 bases). The germline V and J ends were trimmed by 7 bases and 4 bases, with 17 bases remaining between them. This CDR3 is 15 amino acids long. Germline loops: CDR1 MNHEY, CDR2 SVGAGI. Written as DNA, the CDR3 is TGTGCCAGCACCTCGGACAGTTTTTCGTACAATGAGCAGTTCTTC. It is translated as CASTSDSFSYNEQFF.

This chain joins TRBV29-1 and TRBJ1-2, with 10 bases matching TRBD1. The CDR3 runs to 15 residues. Germline CDR1 SQVTM, CDR2 ANQGSEA. Unmatched junction bases numbered 17, after V lost 7 bases and J lost 9 bases. CDR3 sequence: CSARIPWGQGSSYTF. The CDR3 nucleotides are TGCAGCGCCCGCATCCCGTGGGGACAGGGGAGTAGCTACACCTTC.

The V and J genes are TRBV15 and TRBJ2-2, with D unclear. Deletions cut 8 bases from V and 1 base from J, with 17 bases between. Germline V CDR1 and CDR2: LNHNV, YYDKDF (reference sequence). The CDR3 totals 16 residues. As DNA, the CDR3 is TGTGCCACCGGTGACGGGTACGCCCTGAACACCGGGGAGCTGTTTTTT. It is translated as CATGDGYALNTGELFF. The variable domain in full, with the rest retrieved from reference TRBV15 and TRBJ2-2, is DAMVIQNPRYQVTQFGKPVTLSCSQTLNHNVMYWYQQKSSQAPKLLFHYYDKDFNNEADTPDNFQSRRPNTSFCFLDIRSPGLGDTAMYLCATGDGYALNTGELFFGEGSRLTVL.

This chain links TRBV11-3 with TRBJ2-5; 13 bases fit TRBD2. The V segment lost 1 base and the J segment 5 bases; nucleotides outside the gene matches: 4. This CDR3 is built from 16 residues. Germline values: CDR1 SGHNT, CDR2 YENEEA. Here the CDR3 reads CASSLGLAGGSETQYF. Here the CDR3 DNA reads TGTGCCAGCAGCTTAGGACTAGCGGGAGGATCTGAGACCCAGTACTTC.